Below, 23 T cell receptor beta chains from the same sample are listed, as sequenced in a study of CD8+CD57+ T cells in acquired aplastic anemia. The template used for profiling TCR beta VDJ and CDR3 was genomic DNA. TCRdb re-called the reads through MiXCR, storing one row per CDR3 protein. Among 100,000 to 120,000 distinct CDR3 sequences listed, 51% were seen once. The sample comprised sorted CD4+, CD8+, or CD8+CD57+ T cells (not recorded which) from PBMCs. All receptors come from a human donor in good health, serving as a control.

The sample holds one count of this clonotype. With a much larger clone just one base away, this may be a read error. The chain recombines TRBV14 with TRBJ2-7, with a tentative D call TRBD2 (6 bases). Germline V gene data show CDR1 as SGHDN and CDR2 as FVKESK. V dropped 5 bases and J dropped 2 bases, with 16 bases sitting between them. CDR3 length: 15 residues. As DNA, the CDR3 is TGTGCCAGCAGCGAGGCGGGACTCTCACCCTACGAGCAGTACTTC. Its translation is CASSEAGLSPYEQYF.

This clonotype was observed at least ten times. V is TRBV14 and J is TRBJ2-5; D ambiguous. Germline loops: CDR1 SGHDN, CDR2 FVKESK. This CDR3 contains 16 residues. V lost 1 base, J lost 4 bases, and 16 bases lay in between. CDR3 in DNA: TGTGCCAGCAGCCAAGCAAGGATTAGCCGACGAGAGACCCAGTACTTC. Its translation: CASSQARISRRETQYF.

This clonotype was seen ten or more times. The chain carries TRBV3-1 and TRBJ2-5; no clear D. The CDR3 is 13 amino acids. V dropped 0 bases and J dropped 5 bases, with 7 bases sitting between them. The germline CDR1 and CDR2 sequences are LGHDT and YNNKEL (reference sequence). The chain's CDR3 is CASSQERPETQYF. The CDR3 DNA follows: TGTGCCAGCAGCCAAGAACGTCCCGAGACCCAGTACTTC.

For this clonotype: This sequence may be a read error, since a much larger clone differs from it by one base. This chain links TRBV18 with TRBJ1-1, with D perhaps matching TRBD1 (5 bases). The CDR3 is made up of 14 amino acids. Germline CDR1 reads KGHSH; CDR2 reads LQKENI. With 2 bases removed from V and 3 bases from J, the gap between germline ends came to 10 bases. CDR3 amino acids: CASSPSAGYTEAFF. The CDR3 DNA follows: TGTGCCAGCTCACCATCGGCAGGGTACACTGAAGCTTTCTTT.

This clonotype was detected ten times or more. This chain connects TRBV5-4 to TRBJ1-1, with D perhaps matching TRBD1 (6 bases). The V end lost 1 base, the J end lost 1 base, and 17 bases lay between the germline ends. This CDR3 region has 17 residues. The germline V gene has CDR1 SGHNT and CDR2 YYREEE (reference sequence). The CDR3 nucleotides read TGTGCCAGCAGCTTGTGGCCGAGACAGGAGGCGAACACTGAAGCTTTCTTT. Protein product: CASSLWPRQEANTEAFF.

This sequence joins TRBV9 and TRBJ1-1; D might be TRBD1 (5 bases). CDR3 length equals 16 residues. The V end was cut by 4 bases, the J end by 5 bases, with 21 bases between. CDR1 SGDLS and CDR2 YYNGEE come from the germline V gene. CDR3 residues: CASSFRSRVSETEAFF. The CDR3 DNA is TGTGCCAGCAGCTTTCGGAGCAGGGTTTCGGAGACTGAAGCTTTCTTT.

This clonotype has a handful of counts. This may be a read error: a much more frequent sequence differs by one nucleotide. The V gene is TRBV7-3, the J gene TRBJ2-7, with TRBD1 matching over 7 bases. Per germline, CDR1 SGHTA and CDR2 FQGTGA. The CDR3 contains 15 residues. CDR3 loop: CAGSLGWAGGYEQYF. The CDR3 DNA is TGTGCCGGCAGCTTAGGGTGGGCAGGGGGCTACGAGCAGTACTTC.

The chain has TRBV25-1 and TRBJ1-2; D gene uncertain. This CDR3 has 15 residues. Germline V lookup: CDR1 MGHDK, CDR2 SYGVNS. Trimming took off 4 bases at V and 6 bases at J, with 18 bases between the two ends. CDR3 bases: TGTGCCAGCAGTGCCCTAGCGGGAGCGGGTGATGGCTACACCTTC. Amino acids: CASSALAGAGDGYTF.

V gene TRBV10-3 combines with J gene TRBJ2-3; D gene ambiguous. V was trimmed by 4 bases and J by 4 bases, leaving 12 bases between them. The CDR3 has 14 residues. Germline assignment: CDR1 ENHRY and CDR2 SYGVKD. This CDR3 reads CAISGSTGADTQYF. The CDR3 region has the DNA TGTGCCATCAGTGGGTCTACCGGCGCAGATACGCAGTATTTT.

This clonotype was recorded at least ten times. The CDR3: CASSFNWDPTYEQYF. The CDR3 DNA reads TGTGCCAGCAGCTTCAACTGGGATCCTACCTACGAGCAGTACTTC. This chain connects TRBV7-2 to TRBJ2-7; D gene uncertain. CDR1 is SGHTA and CDR2 is FQGNSA in the germline V gene. The CDR3 spans 15 residues. V was cut by 3 bases and J by 2 bases, with 14 bases left in between. The whole variable domain, remainder taken from reference TRBV7-2 and TRBJ2-7, is GAGVSQSPSNKVTEKGKDVELRCDPISGHTALYWYRQSLGQGLEFLIYFQGNSAPDKSGLPSDRFSAERTGGSVSTLTIQRTQQEDSAVYLCASSFNWDPTYEQYFGPGTRLTVT.

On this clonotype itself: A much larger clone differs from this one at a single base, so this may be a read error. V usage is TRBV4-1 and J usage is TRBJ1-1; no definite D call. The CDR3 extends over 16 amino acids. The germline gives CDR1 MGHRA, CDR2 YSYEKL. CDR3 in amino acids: CASSQRLLTVNTGAFF. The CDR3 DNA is TGCGCCAGCAGCCAAAGGCTTCTGACCGTGAACACTGGAGCTTTCTTT.

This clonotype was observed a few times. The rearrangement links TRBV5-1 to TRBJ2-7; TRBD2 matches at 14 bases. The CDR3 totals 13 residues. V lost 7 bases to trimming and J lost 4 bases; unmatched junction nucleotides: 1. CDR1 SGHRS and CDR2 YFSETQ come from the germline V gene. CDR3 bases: TGCGCCAGCGGGACTAGCGGGGGATACGAGCAGTACTTC. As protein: CASGTSGGYEQYF.

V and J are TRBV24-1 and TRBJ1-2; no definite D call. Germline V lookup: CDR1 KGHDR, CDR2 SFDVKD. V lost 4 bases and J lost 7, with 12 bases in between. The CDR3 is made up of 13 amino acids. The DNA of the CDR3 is TGTGCCACCAGTGAGACCCCCTCGAGTGGCTACACCTTC. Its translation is CATSETPSSGYTF.

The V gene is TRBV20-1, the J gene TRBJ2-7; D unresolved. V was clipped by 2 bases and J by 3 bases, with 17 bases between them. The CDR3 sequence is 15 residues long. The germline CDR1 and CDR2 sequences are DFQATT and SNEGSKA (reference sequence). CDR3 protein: CSARLAVDELYEQYF. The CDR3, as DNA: TGCAGTGCTAGATTGGCTGTGGACGAGCTCTACGAGCAGTACTTC.

As DNA, the CDR3 is TGTGCCATCAGGAGAGCGGGGGGGCGTGGGAATACGCAGTATTTT. Its protein product is CAIRRAGGRGNTQYF. The chain links TRBV10-3 to TRBJ2-3; TRBD2 aligns across 10 bases. The CDR3 is 15 amino acids. V was clipped by 6 bases and J by 7 bases; unmatched bases: 10. The germline V gene encodes CDR1 ENHRY and CDR2 SYGVKD.

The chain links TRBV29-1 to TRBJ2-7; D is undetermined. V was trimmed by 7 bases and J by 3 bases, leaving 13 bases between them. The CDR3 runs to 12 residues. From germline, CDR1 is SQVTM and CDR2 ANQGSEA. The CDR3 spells CSDGPEFYEQYF. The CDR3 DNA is TGCAGCGACGGGCCGGAGTTCTACGAGCAGTACTTC.

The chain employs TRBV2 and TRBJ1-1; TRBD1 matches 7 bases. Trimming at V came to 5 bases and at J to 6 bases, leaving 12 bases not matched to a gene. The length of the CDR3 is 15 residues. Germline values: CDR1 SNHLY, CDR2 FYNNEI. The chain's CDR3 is CASSQDRAEWAEAFF. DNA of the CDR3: TGTGCCAGCAGTCAAGACAGGGCTGAGTGGGCTGAAGCTTTCTTT.

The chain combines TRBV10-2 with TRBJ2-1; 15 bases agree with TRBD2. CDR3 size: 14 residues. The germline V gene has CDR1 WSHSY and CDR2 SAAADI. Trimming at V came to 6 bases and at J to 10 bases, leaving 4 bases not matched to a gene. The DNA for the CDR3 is TGCGCCAGCAGGCCCGGACTAGCGGGAGGGGAGCAGTTCTTC. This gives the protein CASRPGLAGGEQFF.

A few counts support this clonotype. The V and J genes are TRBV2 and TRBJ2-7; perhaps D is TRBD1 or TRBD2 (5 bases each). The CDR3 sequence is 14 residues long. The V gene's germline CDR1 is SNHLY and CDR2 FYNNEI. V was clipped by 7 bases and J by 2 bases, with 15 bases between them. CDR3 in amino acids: CASMRRDGTYEQYF. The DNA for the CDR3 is TGTGCCAGCATGAGACGGGACGGAACCTACGAGCAGTACTTC. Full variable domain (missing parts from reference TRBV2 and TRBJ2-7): EPEVTQTPSHQVTQMGQEVILRCVPISNHLYFYWYRQILGQKVEFLVSFYNNEISEKSEIFDDQFSVERPDGSNFTLKIRSTKLEDSAMYFCASMRRDGTYEQYFGPGTRLTVT.

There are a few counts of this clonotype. The CDR3 DNA follows: TGTGCCAGCAGTTATCCCCCTAGCGGGAGCTCCTACGAGCAGTACTTC. It is translated as CASSYPPSGSSYEQYF. This rearrangement joins TRBV6-6 to TRBJ2-7; TRBD2 aligns across 10 bases. The germline gives CDR1 MNHNY, CDR2 SVGAGI (reference sequence). V shed 3 bases and J 0 bases; nucleotides not matched to a gene: 5. The CDR3 totals 16 residues.

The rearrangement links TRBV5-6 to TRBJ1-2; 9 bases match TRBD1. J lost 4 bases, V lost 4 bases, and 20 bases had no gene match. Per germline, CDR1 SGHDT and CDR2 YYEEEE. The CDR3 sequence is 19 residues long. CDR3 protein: CASSEENQGQGPHPYGYTF. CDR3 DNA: TGTGCCAGCAGCGAGGAGAACCAGGGACAGGGACCTCACCCCTATGGCTACACCTTC.

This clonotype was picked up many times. The CDR3 here is CASSPDRGLRETQYF. The CDR3 DNA reads as TGTGCCAGCAGCCCAGACAGGGGCTTGCGGGAGACCCAGTACTTC. J is TRBJ2-5 and V is TRBV11-2, with 8 bases matching TRBD1. The J segment lost 5 bases and the V segment lost 5 bases, leaving 10 bases of the junction unmatched. Germline loops: CDR1 SGHAT, CDR2 FQNNGV. The CDR3 is 15 residues long.

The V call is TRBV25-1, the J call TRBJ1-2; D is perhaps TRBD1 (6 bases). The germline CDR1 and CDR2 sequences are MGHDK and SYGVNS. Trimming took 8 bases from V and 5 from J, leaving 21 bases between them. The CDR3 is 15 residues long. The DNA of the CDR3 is TGTGCCAGCCAGCGTGGTTCGGGGGCTGGGTATGGCTACACCTTC. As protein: CASQRGSGAGYGYTF.